These T cell receptor beta chains were read from a single sample in a study of blood T cell repertoires in COVID-19. The data were produced by immunoSEQ multiplex PCR, yet TCRdb's version contains in-frame clones alone and is incomplete. Here the sample spans around 88,000 clones, around nine tenths being singletons. The specimen was peripheral blood. The source is a man aged 55 to 70 with acute or convalescent COVID-19. The CDR3 runs from the conserved cysteine through the conserved F or W. A D gene is named only where the DNA matches it firmly. Some rows mark clone size as missing; the rest say once, few, many or name a class of expanded clone.

-	TRBV28	-	TRBJ2-7	TGTGCCAGCACCAAGTCACAGGGCCCCTCCGAGCAGTACTTC	CASTKSQGPSEQYF
-	TRBV7-8	-	TRBJ1-1	TGTGCCAGCAGCGGCCTAGGAAGGAACACTGAAGCTTTCTTT	CASSGLGRNTEAFF
-	TRBV4-2	medium-sized	TRBJ2-7	TGTGCCAGCAGCCCTAGACGCGGGGACGAGCAGTACTTC	CASSPRRGDEQYF
-	TRBV19	-	TRBJ1-2	TGTGCCAGTAGTAGATCTGGGGGCTTCAGTGGCTACACCTTC	CASSRSGGFSGYTF
-	TRBV29-1	-	TRBJ1-2	TGCAGCGTGGGGGCCTGGGGGCAAGGGGATTTCTATGGCTACACCTTC	CSVGAWGQGDFYGYTF
TRBD2	TRBV30	-	TRBJ2-1	TGTGCCTGGAGTTCTAGCGGGAGTCATGAGCAGTTCTTC	CAWSSSGSHEQFF
-	TRBV21-1	-	TRBJ2-5	TGTGCCAGCAGCAAAGTCTCAAGGACAGGGCTTCGAGAGACCCAGTACTTC	CASSKVSRTGLRETQYF
-	TRBV18	-	TRBJ1-2	TGTGCCAGCTCGCGCACAGACAGGCCTTCTAACTATGGCTACACCTTC	CASSRTDRPSNYGYTF
-	TRBV21-1	-	TRBJ2-1	TGTGCCAGCAGCAACACGACAGGGGGCCCCAATGAGCAGTTCTTC	CASSNTTGGPNEQFF
-	TRBV28	few	TRBJ1-2	TGTGCCAGCAGTTTATTGTCGTTTTCGAGGGCAACTTACTATGGCTACACCTTC	CASSLLSFSRATYYGYTF
-	TRBV13	-	TRBJ1-2	TGTGCCAGCAGCTTAGGGTACACCTATGGCTACACCTTC	CASSLGYTYGYTF
-	TRBV9	-	TRBJ2-1	TGTGCCAGCAGCGTCTACGGCTCCTACAATGAGCAGTTCTTC	CASSVYGSYNEQFF
-	TRBV4-3	-	TRBJ1-1	TGCGCCAGCAGCCAGGGCTTAAGTCTGGATCGGGGGTGGAAGTTT	CASSQGLSLDRGWKF
-	TRBV19	-	TRBJ2-5	TGTGCCAGTAGTATCGTGGGAGGAAAAGAGACCCAGTACTTC	CASSIVGGKETQYF
-	TRBV19	-	TRBJ2-7	TGTGCCAGTAGTATAGGGAGGAGCTCCTACGAGCAGTACTTC	CASSIGRSSYEQYF
TRBD1	TRBV29-1	-	TRBJ2-7	TGCAGCGTTGCCGAAACAGGGGCTCAGTACTTC	CSVAETGAQYF
-	TRBV13	-	TRBJ1-3	TGTGCCAGCAGCTTACTCTCCCCTGGAAACACCATATATTTT	CASSLLSPGNTIYF
TRBD1	TRBV28	-	TRBJ2-7	TGTGCCAGCAGTCCCGGGGGGACAGGGGGACGGAGGCAGTACTTC	CASSPGGTGGRRQYF
TRBD2	TRBV4-3	-	TRBJ2-4	TGCGCCAGCAGCCAAGATAGGCTAGGACTAGCGGGAGAGGGCTATCAGTACTTC	CASSQDRLGLAGEGYQYF
-	TRBV11-2	-	TRBJ1-5	TGTGCCAGCAGCTTAGATTCGGGATCAAATCAGCCCCAGCATTTT	CASSLDSGSNQPQHF
-	TRBV24-1	-	TRBJ2-1	TGTGCCACCAGTGATAAGGGGGACAATGAGCAGTTCTTC	CATSDKGDNEQFF
TRBD1	TRBV5-6	-	TRBJ2-4	TGTGCCAGCAGCTTGGGACAGGGGGCCAAAAACATTCAGTACTTC	CASSLGQGAKNIQYF
-	TRBV5-5	-	TRBJ1-3	TGTGCCAGCAGCCTCAGGGATTCTGGAAACACCATATATTTT	CASSLRDSGNTIYF
TRBD1	TRBV18	-	TRBJ1-1	TGTGCCAGCTCACCACCGGGACAGGGAACTGAAGCTTTCTTT	CASSPPGQGTEAFF
-	TRBV4-1	-	TRBJ1-1	TGCGCCAGCAGCCCCGGGGGGGTGGGTACTGAAGCTTTCTTT	CASSPGGVGTEAFF
-	TRBV5-8	-	TRBJ2-3	TGTGCCAGCAGCTTGGGGGGGGAGAGGACAGATACGCAGTATTTT	CASSLGGERTDTQYF
-	TRBV28	-	TRBJ2-7	TGTGCCAGCAGTTCCCCAAGGACTACGGGGACTTACGAGCAGTACTTC	CASSSPRTTGTYEQYF
TRBD1	TRBV3-1/TRBV3-2	-	TRBJ2-5	TGTGCCAGCAGCCCCCCTGGGACAGGGGATGGGGAGACCCAGTACTTC	CASSPPGTGDGETQYF
-	TRBV5-5	-	TRBJ2-5	TGTGCCAGCAGCTTTTTCGGAGGACCACGGGAGACCCAGTACTTC	CASSFFGGPRETQYF
TRBD2	TRBV5-1	-	TRBJ2-1	TGCGCCAGCAGCTCCGAGACTAGCGGGGTCAATGAGCAGTTCTTC	CASSSETSGVNEQFF
TRBD2	TRBV9	-	TRBJ2-7	TGTGCCAGCAGCGTAGGACTAGCGGAGACCTACGAGCAGTACTTC	CASSVGLAETYEQYF
-	TRBV29-1	-	TRBJ1-4	TGCAGCGTTGAAGGCTCGGCAACTAATGAAAAACTGTTTTTT	CSVEGSATNEKLFF
TRBD1	TRBV24-1	-	TRBJ1-5	TGTGCCACCAGTGATCCGGGACAGGGCGGGGATCAGCCCCAGCATTTT	CATSDPGQGGDQPQHF
TRBD1	TRBV18	-	TRBJ2-2	TGTGCCAGCTCACGAGGGACAGGGGGCAACACCGGGGAGCTGTTTTTT	CASSRGTGGNTGELFF
TRBD1	TRBV18	-	TRBJ2-2	TGTGCCAGCTCACCTAAGGGGGCGACCGGGGAGCTGTTTTTT	CASSPKGATGELFF
-	TRBV24-1	-	TRBJ2-2	TGTGCCACCGCGGCCGGGGACACCGGGGAGCTGTTTTTT	CATAAGDTGELFF
-	TRBV24-1	-	TRBJ1-1	TGTGCCACCAGTGGGAGGAACACTGAAGCTTTCTTT	CATSGRNTEAFF
-	TRBV12-5	-	TRBJ1-2	TGTGCTAGTGGTTTGGGTCCGGTGCAAGGCTACACCTTC	CASGLGPVQGYTF
-	TRBV5-4	few	TRBJ2-5	TGTGCCAGCAGCCTGAGGGACTCTTTGGAGACCCAGTACTTC	CASSLRDSLETQYF
-	TRBV14	-	TRBJ2-7	TGTGCCAGCAGCCTTCGGGGTAATCTCGCGTACGAGCAGTACTTC	CASSLRGNLAYEQYF
TRBD1	TRBV19	-	TRBJ2-5	TGTGCCAGTAGTCCTAGACCCGGGACAGGGGTTGAGACCCAGTACTTC	CASSPRPGTGVETQYF
TRBD1	TRBV18	-	TRBJ2-7	TGTGCCAGCTCACCTGCGGGACAGGGCTACGAGCAGTACTTC	CASSPAGQGYEQYF
TRBD1	TRBV2	-	TRBJ1-6	TGTGCCAGCAGCCGAGCCGGGACAGAAAATTCACCCCTCCACTTT	CASSRAGTENSPLHF
-	TRBV12-3/TRBV12-4	once	TRBJ2-3	TGTGCCTCACGACTCGTCTCGGGTGGAAGGCAGTATTTT	CASRLVSGGRQYF
-	TRBV24-1	-	TRBJ1-4	TGTGCCACCAGTGATGGGGTGACCCCGGGGATTGAAAAACTGTTTTTT	CATSDGVTPGIEKLFF
-	TRBV5-4	-	TRBJ2-2	TGTGCCAGCAGCTCGGGGAGAGGGTCGGCGGTCACCGGGGAGCTGTTTTTT	CASSSGRGSAVTGELFF
TRBD1	TRBV5-1	-	TRBJ1-1	TGCGCCAGCAGCGCGCCGGGACAGGGTGGCGCTGAAGCTTTCTTT	CASSAPGQGGAEAFF